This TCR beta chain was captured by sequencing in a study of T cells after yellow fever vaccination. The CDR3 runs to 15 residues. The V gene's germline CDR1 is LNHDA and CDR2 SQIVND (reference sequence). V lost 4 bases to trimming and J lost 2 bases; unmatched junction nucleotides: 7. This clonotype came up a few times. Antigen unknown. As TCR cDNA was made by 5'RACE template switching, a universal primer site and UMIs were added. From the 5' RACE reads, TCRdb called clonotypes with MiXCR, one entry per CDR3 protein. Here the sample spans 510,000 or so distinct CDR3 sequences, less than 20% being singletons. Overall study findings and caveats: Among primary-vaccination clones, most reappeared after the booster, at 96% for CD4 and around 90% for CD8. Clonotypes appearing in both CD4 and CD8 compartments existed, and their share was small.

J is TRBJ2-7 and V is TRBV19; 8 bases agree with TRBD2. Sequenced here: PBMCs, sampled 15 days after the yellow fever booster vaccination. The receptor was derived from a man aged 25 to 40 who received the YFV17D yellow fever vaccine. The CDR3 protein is CASSNPGLVTYEQYF. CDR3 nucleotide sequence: TGTGCCAGTAGTAACCCGGGACTAGTTACCTACGAGCAGTACTTC.